This T cell receptor (beta chain) was documented in a study of T cell clones after liver transplantation. On the study more broadly: Immunosuppression withdrawal was tried within 2 years after liver transplantation in this trial. Post-transplant blood was tracked for graft-donor-reactive T cell clones identified in a pre-transplant mixed lymphocyte reaction. Findings and caveats of the study: Donor-reactive sequences fell more than third party-reactive ones, suggesting partial deletion.

Repertoires were generated with immunoSEQ multiplex PCR, while TCRdb's copy carries only in-frame clones and drops some. The sample lists some 11,000 clones, roughly 70% seen once, with roughly a quarter in the top ten. About this clone: Its matching antigen is unknown.

This CDR3 has 12 residues. The V end was cut by 5 bases, the J end by 7 bases, with 9 bases between. Germline V lookup: CDR1 MNHEY, CDR2 SVGAGI. The chain is built from TRBV6-5 and TRBJ2-1, with D perhaps matching TRBD1 or TRBD2 (5 bases each). The receptor comes from a human patient who received a liver transplant. Among the T cells, some may be from the graft donor. The specimen comprised CD4+ T cells from blood, sampled around 32 months after liver transplant. The CDR3 spells CASSQGPNEQFF. The DNA of the CDR3 is TGTGCCAGCAGTCAGGGACCGAATGAGCAGTTCTTC.